The 4 T cell receptor beta chains reported below all come from one sample, sequenced in a study of metastatic and nonmetastatic thyroid tumors (TCRdb year 2020). No patient had received any treatment before thyroid surgery. Library creation used PCR. TCRdb names Illumina HiSeq 4000 as the instrument used. In TCRdb, the public reads were trimmed at Q25 with fastp and aligned with MiXCR, with productive beta chains retained. The sample contains roughly 19,000 clones, approximately 22% of them found a single time. The top ten hold 10% of the sample. Sequences were obtained from tumor tissue. All receptors come from a male donor with papillary thyroid cancer or a benign thyroid nodule (not recorded which). Some clones in this sample may be carry-over from other donors' samples.

Notes on this clone: Being one base from a much bigger clone, this may be a read error. The V call is TRBV18, the J call TRBJ2-5; D tentatively fits TRBD1 or TRBD2 (6 bases each). Trimming removed 2 bases from V and 2 bases from J, with 12 bases in between. This CDR3 region has 15 residues. The V gene's germline CDR1 is KGHSH and CDR2 LQKENI. The CDR3 loop is CASSPKRGAQETQYF. The CDR3 nucleotides read TGTGCCAGCTCACCAAAGAGGGGGGCGCAAGAGACCCAGTACTTC.

This clone was seen more than once but under ten times. One junction end disagrees with the germline gene, perhaps due to a read error. This chain connects TRBV6-1 to TRBJ1-3; D is perhaps TRBD1 (5 bases). The CDR3 length is 14 residues. CDR1 MNHNS and CDR2 SASEGT come from the germline V gene. The CDR3 DNA sequence: TGTGTCAGCAGGTGCCCAGGGAGCGCTGGCACCATATATTTT. It translates to CVSRCPGSAGTIYF.

A remark on this clone: A read error may account for a junction end that differs from germline. This rearrangement joins TRBV4-2 to TRBJ2-1, with 9 bases aligning to TRBD2. Germline V gene sequence: CDR1 LGHNA, CDR2 YNFKEQ. The CDR3 runs 13 residues. CDR3 DNA: TGTTCCAGCAGCCGAGAAAGCGGCGGGAGGGGGTTCTTC. This encodes CSSSRESGGRGFF.

Details on this clone: With a much larger clone just one base away, this may be a read error. The genes are TRBV29-1 and TRBJ1-5; weak D call: TRBD1 (5 bases). Trimming took 6 bases from V and 7 from J, leaving 19 bases between them. The CDR3 extends over 14 amino acids. Germline CDR1 reads SQVTM; CDR2 reads ANQGSEA. The CDR3 here is CSVSSTGVGQPQHF. CDR3 in DNA: TGCAGCGTCTCTTCGACGGGGGTAGGGCAGCCCCAGCATTTT. Looking up the rest from reference TRBV29-1 and TRBJ1-5 gives the full variable domain: SAVISQKPSRDICQRGTSLTIQCQVDSQVTMMFWYRQQPGQSLTLIATANQGSEATYESGFVIDKFPISRPNLTFSTLTVSNMSPEDSSIYLCSVSSTGVGQPQHFGDGTRLSIL.